This T cell receptor (beta chain) derives from a study of blood T cells in healthy people across ages. Study-level background: About one barcoded beta molecule was captured per two T cells (by template switching).

CDR3 length: 13 residues. The germline gives CDR1 DFQATT, CDR2 SNEGSKA (reference sequence). V was clipped by 6 bases and J by 2 bases; unmatched bases: 4. Donors were systemically healthy Caucasian individuals from Russia aged roughly 6 to 90 years. A minimum of 7 million PBMCs was isolated per sample. With a J-beta primer mix and a sample-barcoded 5' primer, a second PCR ran about 6 to 11 cycles. One entry per CDR3 protein, called by TCRdb with MiXCR from the 5' RACE reads. The sample has over 1.5 million distinct CDR3 sequences; about 50% are singletons. This chain uses TRBV20-1 with TRBJ1-5, with 7 positions matching TRBD1. The receptor was isolated from a woman between 40 and 50 years old in good health. The sequenced sample was blood. CDR3 sequence: CSAHGQGNQPQHF. The CDR3 DNA is TGCAGTGCCCATGGACAGGGCAATCAGCCCCAGCATTTT.